This T cell receptor (beta chain) was identified during a study of T cell repertoires in cytomegalovirus infection. Study-wide context: TCR beta signatures that were public indicated CMV infection and matching HLA type. Overall study results and limits: The cumulative frequency of public TCR beta families distinguished individuals who carried CMV together with the relevant HLA. Predominance within the ex vivo response was attributable to HLA-C-restricted CMV-specific TCR beta clonotypes.

This clonotype was counted many times. Its antigen is undetermined. With 7 bases clipped from V and 3 bases from J, the junction kept 3 bases outside the gene matches. Germline lookup yields CDR1 SGHRS and CDR2 YFSETQ. The CDR3 is 13 amino acids. TCRdb used MiXCR to reprocess the reads, holding one entry per CDR3 protein. The sample holds around 260,000 distinct CDR3 sequences, 9.1% seen once. This TCR derives from a human donor in good health (CMV status not recorded). Some clones in this sample may be carry-over from other donors' samples. What was sequenced was PBMCs. The chain employs TRBV5-1 and TRBJ2-7; 11 bases match TRBD1. For the CDR3, the DNA is TGCGCCAGCGGGGGACAGGGGGTCTACGAGCAGTACTTC. It translates to CASGGQGVYEQYF.